This TCR beta chain originates from a study of regulatory T cells in long-lasting Graves disease (dated by TCRdb to about 2021). Regarding the complete study: In the newly diagnosed Graves' disease group, patients had been taking antithyroid drugs for less than 3 months. Patients with persistent Graves' disease were compared with patients with newly diagnosed Graves' disease using TCR sequencing and RNA sequencing of peripheral blood. The study was conducted in China and was registered as a clinical trial. A total of approximately 35 samples were covered by TCR sequencing, comprising some 13 persistent and approximately 20 newly diagnosed Graves' disease patients.

Interpreted using the paper, the time point label stands for: newly diagnosed GD, antithyroid drugs for less than 3 months. RNA was extracted from PBMCs in TRIzol for both TCR sequencing and RNA sequencing. Graves' disease was diagnosed according to American Thyroid Association guidelines. Patients were recruited from an endocrinology department in Xi'an, China. From each patient, around 8.3 milliliters of peripheral blood was collected into an EDTA anticoagulant tube. Ficoll Paque Plus density gradient separation was used to isolate PBMCs, and no further T cell sorting was performed. RNA quality was checked with an Agilent 2100 Bioanalyzer and agarose gel, and concentration with a NanoDrop 2000. The germline V gene provides CDR1 SNHLY and CDR2 FYNNEI. V gives up 4 bases and J gives up 2 bases, and the segment between their germline ends measures 5 bases. Including the terminal cysteine and phenylalanine, the CDR3 comprises 12 residues. The kept DNA is CDR3 alone, 36 bases in frame from the first base.

The library was prepared using multiplex PCR. Data came from an Illumina HiSeq 4000. CDR3 regions were amplified by Arm-PCR with iRepertoire HTBI primers to construct TCR beta libraries. Gel purification was performed on PCR products prior to sequencing. The published analysis was carried out like this. Across samples, around 58 TRBV and approximately 15 TRBJ segments were identified and used for gene usage analysis of CDR3 amino acid clonotypes. Filtered high-quality paired reads were merged into contigs using COPE and FqMerger. BLAST was used to align contigs to IMGT TRBV, TRBD and TRBJ reference genes, with CDR3 defined following IMGT. Any clonotype with a frequency above 0.1% was counted as a highly expanded clone. Shannon entropy was used to measure repertoire diversity, and the Gini coefficient was used to measure V-J evenness. A clonotype was considered public if more than one individual shared it. TCRdb cleaned the public reads at Q25 with fastp, built clones with MiXCR and kept in-frame beta chains. Each CDR3 protein appears once, grouped with its most common genes and DNA. The V and J calls shown here were made by TCRdb, not taken from the authors' results. The sample yields roughly 420,000 distinct CDR3 sequences; 15% to 17% were counted once. The ten largest make up 22% of the sample.

This clonotype was seen repeatedly, ten times or more. No cognate antigen has been identified for it. No quality values exist for individual bases; no much larger clone is one base distant. Broader findings and caveats from the paper: Compared with newly diagnosed patients, patients with persistent Graves' disease had lower TCR Shannon entropy and fewer highly expanded clones, which suggests clonal expansion. Preferential use of TRBV28, TRBJ1-2 and TRBJ2-5 was observed in persistent disease, whereas TRBV20-1 and TRBJ2-1 were favored in newly diagnosed disease. The authors noted that the small sample size was a limitation that may lower accuracy. Only the TCR beta chain was sequenced and analyzed. The study examined only peripheral blood because the primary lesion, thyroid tissue, could not be accessed. Patients with persistent disease shared more public clonotypes (fewer than 3,000) than newly diagnosed patients did (nearly 1,000).

This clonotype was sampled from a female donor with Graves disease. Recombination joined TRBV2 with TRBJ1-2; the D gene is unclear. This specimen was peripheral blood mononuclear cells (PBMCs), taken at new diagnosis, from a patient treated with antithyroid drugs. CDR3 reads: CASSAGNYGYTF. The nucleotide sequence reads TGTGCCAGCAGTGCGGGGAACTATGGCTACACCTTC.